The 21 T cell receptor beta chains below were found in one sample sequenced in a study of T cell changes during pregnancy in multiple sclerosis. Profiling relied on immunoSEQ multiplex PCR, and the TCRdb table lists in-frame clones only, not all of them. This sample has 100,000 or so clones, with about 89% found just once. The material sequenced was peripheral blood, taken after pregnancy. These receptors were taken from a female donor with multiple sclerosis, enrolled in a pregnancy study.

This chain links TRBV9 with TRBJ1-1; D is perhaps TRBD1 (6 bases). Germline V gene lookup returns CDR1 SGDLS and CDR2 YYNGEE. Trimming cost V 2 bases and J 0 bases, with 8 bases left between them. CDR3 length equals 14 residues. CDR3 protein: CASSVGQMNTEAFF. The DNA of the CDR3 is TGTGCCAGCAGCGTCGGACAGATGAACACTGAAGCTTTCTTT.

This chain connects TRBV9 to TRBJ2-1; D is perhaps TRBD1 (5 bases). Per germline, CDR1 SGDLS and CDR2 YYNGEE. V was clipped by 2 bases and J by 7 bases, with 10 bases between them. This CDR3 region has 13 residues. The DNA of the CDR3 is TGTGCCAGCAGCGTCCCAGGGTTGAATGAGCAGTTCTTC. As protein: CASSVPGLNEQFF.

The rearrangement joins TRBV25-1 to TRBJ1-1, with TRBD1 matching 7 bases. V lost 7 bases, J lost 4 bases, and 12 bases stayed unmatched. Germline CDR1 and CDR2: MGHDK and SYGVNS. The CDR3 is 15 residues long. DNA of the CDR3: TGTGCCAGCAATAACGACAGGGATTTGGGCACTGAAGCTTTCTTT. Its translation is CASNNDRDLGTEAFF.

The rearrangement joins TRBV7-2 to TRBJ2-1, with a tentative D call TRBD2 (7 bases). The V gene's germline CDR1 is SGHTA and CDR2 FQGNSA. The V end was cut by 5 bases, the J end by 7 bases, with 18 bases between. This CDR3 comprises 15 residues. CDR3 nucleotides: TGTGCCAGCAGCCCCGGGGGGCGAGGGGATAATGAGCAGTTCTTC. The encoded protein is CASSPGGRGDNEQFF. The full variable domain, rest sourced from reference TRBV7-2 and TRBJ2-1, is GAGVSQSPSNKVTEKGKDVELRCDPISGHTALYWYRQSLGQGLEFLIYFQGNSAPDKSGLPSDRFSAERTGGSVSTLTIQRTQQEDSAVYLCASSPGGRGDNEQFFGPGTRLTVL.

This chain connects TRBV6-4 to TRBJ2-5; 8 bases fit TRBD2. V trimming: 2 bases; J trimming: 1 base; junction bases outside the gene matches: 6. The V gene's germline CDR1 is MRHNA and CDR2 SNTAGT. This CDR3 comprises 16 residues. The DNA for the CDR3 is TGTGCCAGCAGTGACAGAGCGGGGGAAACCCAAGAGACCCAGTACTTC. This encodes CASSDRAGETQETQYF.

The V gene is TRBV9, the J gene TRBJ2-7; D may be TRBD2 (5 bases). V was trimmed by 4 bases and J by 1 base, leaving 12 bases between them. Germline CDR1 and CDR2: SGDLS and YYNGEE. CDR3 length equals 14 residues. The CDR3 spells CASSPGEGSYEQYF. CDR3 nucleotides: TGTGCCAGCAGCCCCGGGGAAGGGTCCTACGAGCAGTACTTC.

The V and J genes are TRBV30 and TRBJ2-7; D perhaps matches TRBD1 (6 bases). Germline CDR1 and CDR2: GTSNPN and SVGIG (reference sequence). This CDR3 region has 13 residues. With 3 bases removed from V and 7 bases from J, the gap between germline ends came to 16 bases. CDR3 residues: CAWSPGVSWEQYF. The CDR3 bases are TGTGCCTGGAGCCCAGGGGTCTCTTGGGAGCAGTACTTC.

The gene calls are TRBV5-1 and TRBJ2-7; 11 nucleotides line up with TRBD2. The junction had 18 bases not matched to a gene; V was cut back by 6 bases and J by 4 bases. Germline CDR1 is SGHRS and CDR2 is YFSETQ. CDR3 length equals 18 residues. The CDR3 protein is CASTADVLASGGLYEQYF. In DNA form, the CDR3 reads TGCGCCAGCACCGCGGACGTATTGGCTAGCGGGGGGTTGTACGAGCAGTACTTC.

The chain is built from TRBV5-1 and TRBJ1-2, with 8 bases lining up with TRBD1. There are 14 residues in the CDR3. In germline, CDR1 is SGHRS, CDR2 YFSETQ. V dropped 4 bases and J dropped 9; count of bases not matched to a gene: 11. The CDR3 bases are TGCGCCAGCAGCCCCTTCGGACAGGGTAGTAGCTACACCTTC. Translated: CASSPFGQGSSYTF.

This chain's CDR3 is CASRGQGVYGYTF. In DNA form, the CDR3 reads TGTGCCAGCAGAGGACAGGGTGTCTATGGCTACACCTTC. V is TRBV2 and J is TRBJ1-2, with 8 bases identical to TRBD1. CDR1 is SNHLY and CDR2 is FYNNEI in the germline V gene. CDR3 size: 13 residues. Losses at the gene ends were 6 bases for V and 4 bases for J; bases not matched to a gene: 4.

The chain recombines TRBV4-2 with TRBJ2-1; D gene unclear. CDR1 and CDR2 (germline): LGHNA, YNFKEQ. The CDR3 length is 13 residues. Trimming cost V 5 bases and J 7 bases, with 12 bases left between them. The CDR3 spells CASSSSLRNEQFF. The CDR3, as DNA: TGTGCCAGCAGCTCCTCCTTGAGAAATGAGCAGTTCTTC.

V is TRBV27 and J is TRBJ2-7; 8 positions match TRBD1. V shed 8 bases, J shed 5 bases, and the junction held 14 bases outside the gene matches. The germline CDR1 and CDR2 sequences are MNHEY and SMNVEV (reference sequence). The CDR3 has 15 residues. CDR3 sequence (DNA): TGTGCCAGCGGGTCGACAGGGGTGATGTGGGACGAGCAGTACTTC. Protein product: CASGSTGVMWDEQYF.

This chain uses TRBV5-8 with TRBJ1-5, with 7 nucleotides matching TRBD1. The CDR3 totals 15 residues. The V gene end was trimmed by 5 bases and the J gene end by 4 bases; junction bases not matched to a gene: 9. Germline values: CDR1 SGHTS, CDR2 YDEGEE. CDR3 amino acids: CASSSWDRPNQPQHF. CDR3 bases: TGTGCCAGCAGTTCTTGGGACAGACCTAATCAGCCCCAGCATTTT.

In DNA, the CDR3 is TGTGCCCTTCACTCGGGACACATCACCGGGGAGCTGTTTTTT. Protein product: CALHSGHITGELFF. This chain connects TRBV7-9 to TRBJ2-2, with a weak D call TRBD1 (6 bases). Trimming took off 11 bases at V and 4 bases at J, with 17 bases between the two ends. The CDR3 contains 14 residues. Per the germline V gene, CDR1 is SEHNR and CDR2 is FQNEAQ (reference sequence).

This chain links TRBV13 with TRBJ1-6; TRBD1 is a possible D gene (6 bases). The CDR3 has 14 amino acids. V was cut by 2 bases and J by 6 bases, with 8 bases left in between. The germline V gene encodes CDR1 PRHDT and CDR2 FYEKMQ (reference sequence). The CDR3 DNA reads as TGTGCCAGCAGCTTAAGACAGGTTAATTCACCCCTCCACTTT. The encoded protein is CASSLRQVNSPLHF. Supplemented by reference TRBV13 and TRBJ1-6, the full variable domain reads AAGVIQSPRHLIKEKRETATLKCYPIPRHDTVYWYQQGPGQDPQFLISFYEKMQSDKGSIPDRFSAQQFSDYHSELNMSSLELGDSALYFCASSLRQVNSPLHFGNGTRLTVT.

This clone is a singleton in its sample. The V call is TRBV11-2, the J call TRBJ2-2, with 9 bases matching TRBD1. The CDR3 covers 16 residues. V lost 5 bases, J lost 3 bases, and 7 bases stayed unmatched. The germline CDR1 and CDR2 sequences are SGHAT and FQNNGV. The CDR3 sequence: CASSTTGGRDTGELFF. Here the CDR3 DNA reads TGTGCCAGCAGCACTACAGGGGGCAGGGACACCGGGGAGCTGTTTTTT.

This clone was seen a single time. The gene calls are TRBV19 and TRBJ1-6; 9 bases fit TRBD1. This CDR3 has 16 residues. V gave up 7 bases and J gave up 7 bases; unmatched junction bases: 11. Germline values: CDR1 LNHDA, CDR2 SQIVND (reference sequence). DNA of the CDR3: TGTGCCAGTACCACCCGGACAGGGGAGCGGAATTCACCCCTCCACTTT. This codes for CASTTRTGERNSPLHF.

This chain links TRBV5-1 with TRBJ2-7; TRBD1 agrees at 7 bases. J was trimmed by 3 bases and V by 0 bases; bases with no gene match: 3. The CDR3 covers 14 residues. The germline CDR1 and CDR2 sequences are SGHRS and YFSETQ. CDR3 coding DNA: TGCGCCAGCAGCTTGGGGCAGGGGGACTACGAGCAGTACTTC. This encodes CASSLGQGDYEQYF. Drawing the rest from reference TRBV5-1 and TRBJ2-7, the complete variable domain is KAGVTQTPRYLIKTRGQQVTLSCSPISGHRSVSWYQQTPGQGLQFLFEYFSETQRNKGNFPGRFSGRQFSNSRSEMNVSTLELGDSALYLCASSLGQGDYEQYFGPGTRLTVT.

This clone was picked up one time. The chain employs TRBV30 and TRBJ1-2; a possible D gene is TRBD1 (5 bases). This CDR3 region has 14 residues. Trimming shortened V by 2 bases and J by 4 bases, and 14 bases separated the two germline ends. Germline CDR1 is GTSNPN and CDR2 is SVGIG (reference sequence). In DNA, the CDR3 is TGTGCCTGGAGTCGCCAGGGAACGCGCTATGGCTACACCTTC. It codes for CAWSRQGTRYGYTF.

The chain carries TRBV11-2 and TRBJ2-1, with 8 bases that match TRBD1. The CDR3 length is 17 residues. Germline values: CDR1 SGHAT, CDR2 FQNNGV. The ends lost 5 bases at V and 2 bases at J; junction bases unmatched: 11. The CDR3 loop reads CASSIPSPGQAYNEQFF. The CDR3 bases are TGTGCCAGCAGCATCCCATCCCCGGGACAGGCCTACAATGAGCAGTTCTTC.

The V and J genes are TRBV10-3 and TRBJ2-7; 12 bases align to TRBD1. In germline, CDR1 is ENHRY, CDR2 SYGVKD. V was pared by 2 bases and J by 1 base, with 12 bases of the junction left unmatched. The CDR3 has 19 residues. The CDR3, as DNA: TGTGCCATCAGTGAGCAAAAGGGACAGGGGGCGCTTAGGTCCTACGAGCAGTACTTC. Protein: CAISEQKGQGALRSYEQYF.